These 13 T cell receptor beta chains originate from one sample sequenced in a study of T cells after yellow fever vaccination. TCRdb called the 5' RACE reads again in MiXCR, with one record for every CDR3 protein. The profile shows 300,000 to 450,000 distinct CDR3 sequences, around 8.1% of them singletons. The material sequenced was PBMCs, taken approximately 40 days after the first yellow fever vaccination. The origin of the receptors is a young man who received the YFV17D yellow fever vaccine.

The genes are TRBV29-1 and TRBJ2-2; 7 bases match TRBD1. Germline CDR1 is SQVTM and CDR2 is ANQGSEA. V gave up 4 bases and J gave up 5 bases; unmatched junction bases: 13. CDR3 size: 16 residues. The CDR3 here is CSVGRGQSGITGELFF. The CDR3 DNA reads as TGCAGCGTTGGAAGGGGACAGTCGGGAATAACCGGGGAGCTGTTTTTT.

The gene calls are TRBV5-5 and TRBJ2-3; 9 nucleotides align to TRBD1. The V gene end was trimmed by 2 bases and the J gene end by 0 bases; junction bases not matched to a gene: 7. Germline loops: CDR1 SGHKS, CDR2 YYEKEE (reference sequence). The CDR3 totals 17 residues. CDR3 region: CASSFTRQGVSTDTQYF. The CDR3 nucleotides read TGTGCCAGCAGCTTTACTCGACAGGGGGTTAGCACAGATACGCAGTATTTT.

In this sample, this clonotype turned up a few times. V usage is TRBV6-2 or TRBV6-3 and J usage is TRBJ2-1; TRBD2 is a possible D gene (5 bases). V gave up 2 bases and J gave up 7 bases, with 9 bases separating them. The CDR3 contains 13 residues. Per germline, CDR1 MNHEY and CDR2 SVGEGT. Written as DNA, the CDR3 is TGTGCCAGCAGTTACGCCCGGAGGAATGAGCAGTTCTTC. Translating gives CASSYARRNEQFF.

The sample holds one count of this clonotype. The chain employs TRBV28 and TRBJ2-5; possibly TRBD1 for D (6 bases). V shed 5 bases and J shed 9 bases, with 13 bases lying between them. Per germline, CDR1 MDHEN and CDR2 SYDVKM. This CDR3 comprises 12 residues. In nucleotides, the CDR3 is TGTGCCAGCAGTCTCATGACAGGATCCCAGTACTTC. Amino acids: CASSLMTGSQYF.

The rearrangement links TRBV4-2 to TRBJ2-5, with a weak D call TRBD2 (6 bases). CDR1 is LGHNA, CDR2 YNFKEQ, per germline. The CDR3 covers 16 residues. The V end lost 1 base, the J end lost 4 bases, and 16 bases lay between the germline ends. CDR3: CASSQALSAGRETQYF. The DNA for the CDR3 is TGTGCCAGCAGCCAAGCTTTATCCGCGGGGCGAGAGACCCAGTACTTC.

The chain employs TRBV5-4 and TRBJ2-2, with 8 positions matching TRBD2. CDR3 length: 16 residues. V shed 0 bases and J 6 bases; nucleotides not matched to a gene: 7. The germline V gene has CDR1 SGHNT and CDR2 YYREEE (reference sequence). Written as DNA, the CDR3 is TGTGCCAGCAGCTTGGTTGGGACTAGAGAATCCGGGGAGCTGTTTTTT. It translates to CASSLVGTRESGELFF. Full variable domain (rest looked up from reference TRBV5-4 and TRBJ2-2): ETGVTQSPTHLIKTRGQQVTLRCSSQSGHNTVSWYQQALGQGPQFIFQYYREEENGRGNFPPRFSGLQFPNYSSELNVNALELDDSALYLCASSLVGTRESGELFFGEGSRLTVL.

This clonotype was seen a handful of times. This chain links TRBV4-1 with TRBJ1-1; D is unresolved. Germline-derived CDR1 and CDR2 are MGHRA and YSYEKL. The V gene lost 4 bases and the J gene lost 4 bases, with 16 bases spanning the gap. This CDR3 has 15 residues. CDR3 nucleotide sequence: TGCGCCAGCAGCCCCTTTTTTTCAGAGTCCACTGAAGCTTTCTTT. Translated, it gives CASSPFFSESTEAFF.

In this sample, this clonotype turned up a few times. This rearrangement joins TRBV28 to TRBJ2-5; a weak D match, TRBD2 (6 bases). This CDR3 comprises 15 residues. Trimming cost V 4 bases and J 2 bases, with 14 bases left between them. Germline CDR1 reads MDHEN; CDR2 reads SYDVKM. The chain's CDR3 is CASSSLAERQETQYF. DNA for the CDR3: TGTGCCAGCAGTTCCTTAGCGGAGCGGCAAGAGACCCAGTACTTC.

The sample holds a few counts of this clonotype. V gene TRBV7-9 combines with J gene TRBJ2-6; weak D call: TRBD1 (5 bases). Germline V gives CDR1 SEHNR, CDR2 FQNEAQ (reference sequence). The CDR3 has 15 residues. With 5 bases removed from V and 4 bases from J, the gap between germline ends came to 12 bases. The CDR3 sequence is CASSVTGSGANVLTF. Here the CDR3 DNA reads TGTGCCAGCAGCGTAACAGGATCCGGGGCCAACGTCCTGACTTTC. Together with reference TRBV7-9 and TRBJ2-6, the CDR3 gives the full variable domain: DTGVSQNPRHKITKRGQNVTFRCDPISEHNRLYWYRQTLGQGPEFLTYFQNEAQLEKSRLLSDRFSAERPKGSFSTLEIQRTEQGDSAMYLCASSVTGSGANVLTFGAGSRLTVL.

CDR3 DNA: TGTGCCAGCAGCCAAGCCCACGAGCAGTACTTC. Protein sequence: CASSQAHEQYF. J is TRBJ2-7 and V is TRBV3-1; D not certain. Trimming removed 1 base from V and 5 bases from J, with 3 bases in between. Germline V gene data show CDR1 as LGHDT and CDR2 as YNNKEL (reference sequence). The CDR3 sequence is 11 residues long.

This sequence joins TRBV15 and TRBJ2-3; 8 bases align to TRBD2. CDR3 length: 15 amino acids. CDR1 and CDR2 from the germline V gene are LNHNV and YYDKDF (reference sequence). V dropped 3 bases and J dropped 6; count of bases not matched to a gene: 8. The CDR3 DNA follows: TGTGCCACCAGCAGGGTAGCGGGGCCGCGGGATACGCAGTATTTT. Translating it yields CATSRVAGPRDTQYF.

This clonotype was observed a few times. CDR3 in DNA: TGTGCCATCAGCCCCCTAGCGGGGGGGCTCAATGAGCAGTTCTTC. Translation gives CAISPLAGGLNEQFF. The rearrangement links TRBV10-3 to TRBJ2-1; 12 bases are a match to TRBD2. CDR3 length: 15 residues. J gave up 6 bases and V 6 bases, and 6 bases lay outside the gene matches. Germline V gives CDR1 ENHRY, CDR2 SYGVKD.

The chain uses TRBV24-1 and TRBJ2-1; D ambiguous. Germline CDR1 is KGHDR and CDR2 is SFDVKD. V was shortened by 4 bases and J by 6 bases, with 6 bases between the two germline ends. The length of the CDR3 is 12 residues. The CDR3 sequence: CATSDVGNEQFF. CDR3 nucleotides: TGTGCCACCAGTGACGTTGGCAATGAGCAGTTCTTC.